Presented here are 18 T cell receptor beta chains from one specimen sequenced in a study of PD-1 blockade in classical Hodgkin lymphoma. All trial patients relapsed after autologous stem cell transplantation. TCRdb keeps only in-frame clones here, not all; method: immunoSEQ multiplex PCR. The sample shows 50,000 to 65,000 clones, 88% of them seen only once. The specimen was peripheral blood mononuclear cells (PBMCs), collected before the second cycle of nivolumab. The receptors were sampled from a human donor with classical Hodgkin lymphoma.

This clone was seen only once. The CDR3 loop is CASSFRVNTEAFF. In nucleotides, the CDR3 is TGTGCCAGCAGCTTCAGGGTGAACACTGAAGCTTTCTTT. The gene calls are TRBV7-3 and TRBJ1-1; perhaps TRBD1 as D (5 bases). This CDR3 contains 13 residues. Germline CDR1 reads SGHTA; CDR2 reads FQGTGA. V lost 3 bases to trimming and J lost 0 bases, with 5 bases between them.

CDR3 amino acids: CSVIEGYTPYEQYF. The DNA of the CDR3 is TGCAGCGTTATCGAGGGCTATACACCCTACGAGCAGTACTTC. The rearrangement joins TRBV29-1 to TRBJ2-7, with D maybe TRBD2 (5 bases). The CDR3 has 14 residues. V was pared by 5 bases and J by 2 bases, with 16 bases between. The germline V gene has CDR1 SQVTM and CDR2 ANQGSEA.

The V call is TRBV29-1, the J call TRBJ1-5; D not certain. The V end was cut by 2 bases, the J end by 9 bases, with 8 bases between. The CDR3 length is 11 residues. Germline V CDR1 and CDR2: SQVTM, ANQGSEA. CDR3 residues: CSVERPAPQHF. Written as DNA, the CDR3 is TGCAGCGTTGAAAGGCCCGCGCCCCAGCATTTT.

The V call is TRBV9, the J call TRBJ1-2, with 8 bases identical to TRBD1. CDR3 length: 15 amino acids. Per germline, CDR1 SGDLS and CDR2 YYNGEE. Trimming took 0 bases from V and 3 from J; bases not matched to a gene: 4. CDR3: CASSVGGQEHYGYTF. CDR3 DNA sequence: TGTGCCAGCAGCGTAGGGGGACAGGAACACTATGGCTACACCTTC.

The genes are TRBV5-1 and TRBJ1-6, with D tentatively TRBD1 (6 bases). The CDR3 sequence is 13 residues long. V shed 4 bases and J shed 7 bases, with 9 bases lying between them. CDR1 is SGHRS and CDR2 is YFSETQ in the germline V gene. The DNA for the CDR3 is TGCGCCAGCAGCGAAGGGGGGAATTCACCCCTCCACTTT. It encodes CASSEGGNSPLHF.

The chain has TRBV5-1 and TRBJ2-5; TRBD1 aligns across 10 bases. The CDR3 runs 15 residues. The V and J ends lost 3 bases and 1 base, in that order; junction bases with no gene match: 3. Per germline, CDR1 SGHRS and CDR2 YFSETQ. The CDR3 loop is CASSWTGGGQETQYF. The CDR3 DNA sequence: TGCGCCAGCAGCTGGACAGGGGGTGGCCAAGAGACCCAGTACTTC.

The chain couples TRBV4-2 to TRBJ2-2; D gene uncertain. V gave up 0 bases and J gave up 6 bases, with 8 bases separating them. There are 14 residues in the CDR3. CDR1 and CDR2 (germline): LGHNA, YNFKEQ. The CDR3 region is CASSQDGGAGELFF. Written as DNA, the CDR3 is TGTGCCAGCAGCCAAGATGGTGGAGCCGGGGAGCTGTTTTTT.

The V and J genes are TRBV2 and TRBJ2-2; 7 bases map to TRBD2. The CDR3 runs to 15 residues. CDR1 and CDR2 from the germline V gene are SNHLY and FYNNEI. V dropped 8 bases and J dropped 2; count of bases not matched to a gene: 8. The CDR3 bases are TGTGCCAGCGCTCTTGGGACTACTAACACCGGGGAGCTGTTTTTT. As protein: CASALGTTNTGELFF.

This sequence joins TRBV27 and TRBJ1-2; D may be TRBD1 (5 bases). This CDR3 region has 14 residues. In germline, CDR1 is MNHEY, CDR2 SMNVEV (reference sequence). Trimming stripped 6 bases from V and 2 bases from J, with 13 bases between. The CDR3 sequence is CASRAGRVNYGYTF. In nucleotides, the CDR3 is TGTGCCAGCAGGGCCGGCAGGGTCAACTATGGCTACACCTTC.

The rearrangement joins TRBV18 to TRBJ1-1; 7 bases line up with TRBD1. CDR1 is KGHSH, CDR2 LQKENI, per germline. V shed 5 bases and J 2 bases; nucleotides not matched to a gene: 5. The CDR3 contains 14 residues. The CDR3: CASSMTGYNTEAFF. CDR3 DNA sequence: TGTGCCAGCTCAATGACAGGGTACAACACTGAAGCTTTCTTT.

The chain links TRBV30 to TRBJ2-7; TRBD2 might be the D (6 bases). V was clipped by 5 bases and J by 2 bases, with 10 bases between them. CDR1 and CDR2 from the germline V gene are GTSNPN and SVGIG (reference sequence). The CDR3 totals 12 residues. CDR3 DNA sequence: TGTGCCTGGGGGGGGACGACCTACGAGCAGTACTTC. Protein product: CAWGGTTYEQYF. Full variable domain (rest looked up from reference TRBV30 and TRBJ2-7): SQTIHQWPATLVQPVGSPLSLECTVEGTSNPNLYWYRQAAGRGLQLLFYSVGIGQISSEVPQNLSASRPQDRQFILSSKKLLLSDSGFYLCAWGGTTYEQYFGPGTRLTVT.

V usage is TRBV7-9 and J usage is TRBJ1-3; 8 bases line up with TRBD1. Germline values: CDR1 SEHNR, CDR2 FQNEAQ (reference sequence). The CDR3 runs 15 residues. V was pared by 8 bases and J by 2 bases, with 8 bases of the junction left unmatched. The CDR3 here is CASDLAGQAGNTIYF. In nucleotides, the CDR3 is TGTGCCAGCGACTTAGCGGGACAGGCTGGAAACACCATATATTTT.

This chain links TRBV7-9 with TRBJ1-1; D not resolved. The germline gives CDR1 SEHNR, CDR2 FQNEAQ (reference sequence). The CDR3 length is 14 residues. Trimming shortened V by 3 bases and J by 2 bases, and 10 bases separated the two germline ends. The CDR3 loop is CASSFFTRNTEAFF. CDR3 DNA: TGTGCCAGCAGCTTCTTTACAAGAAACACTGAAGCTTTCTTT.

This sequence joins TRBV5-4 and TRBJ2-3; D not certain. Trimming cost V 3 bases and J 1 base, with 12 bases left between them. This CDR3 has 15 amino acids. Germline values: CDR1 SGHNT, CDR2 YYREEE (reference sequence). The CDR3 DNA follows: TGTGCCAGCAGCTCAATAGGGCCCGGCACAGATACGCAGTATTTT. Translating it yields CASSSIGPGTDTQYF.

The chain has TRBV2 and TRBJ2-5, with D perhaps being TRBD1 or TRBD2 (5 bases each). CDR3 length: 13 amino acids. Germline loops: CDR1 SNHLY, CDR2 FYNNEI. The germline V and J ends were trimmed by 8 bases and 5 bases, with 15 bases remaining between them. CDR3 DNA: TGTGCCAGCGGGGGACCGAATTCGGAGACCCAGTACTTC. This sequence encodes CASGGPNSETQYF.

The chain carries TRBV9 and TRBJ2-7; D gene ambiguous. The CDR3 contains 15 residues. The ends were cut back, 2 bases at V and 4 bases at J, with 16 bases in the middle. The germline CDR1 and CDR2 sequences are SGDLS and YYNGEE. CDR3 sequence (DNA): TGTGCCAGCAGCGTTCATGACGGTCTGGGATACGAGCAGTACTTC. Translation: CASSVHDGLGYEQYF.

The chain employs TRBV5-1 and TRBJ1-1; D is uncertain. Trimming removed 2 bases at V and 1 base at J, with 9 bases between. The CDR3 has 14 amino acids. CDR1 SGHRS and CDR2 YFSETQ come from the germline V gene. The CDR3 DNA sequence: TGCGCCAGCAGCTTAAGGGATTCGAACACTGAAGCTTTCTTT. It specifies CASSLRDSNTEAFF.

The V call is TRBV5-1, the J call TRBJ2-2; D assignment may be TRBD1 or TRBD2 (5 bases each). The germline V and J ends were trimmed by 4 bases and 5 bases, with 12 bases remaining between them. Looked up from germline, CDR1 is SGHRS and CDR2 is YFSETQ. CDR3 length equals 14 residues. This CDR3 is CASSNLGGTGELFF. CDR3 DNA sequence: TGCGCCAGCAGCAACCTTGGGGGTACCGGGGAGCTGTTTTTT.